The sequence of this T cell receptor beta chain was determined in a study of immune evolution from preneoplasia to lung adenocarcinoma. H&E slides confirmed each diagnosis, reviewed by two pathologists independently. Assay: immunoSEQ multiplex PCR; the TCRdb copy retains only in-frame clones and omits some. The table records under 6,000 clones, 65% to 75% of them present only once. The CDR3 is 13 amino acids. The V gene's germline CDR1 is MNHEY and CDR2 SVGAGI. V was trimmed by 3 bases and J by 8 bases, leaving 11 bases between them. This sequence was found in a person aged 55 to 79 with lung adenocarcinoma. The chain is built from TRBV6-5 and TRBJ2-1, with a weak D call TRBD1 (6 bases). Sequencing input: FFPE adjacent normal lung tissue. The CDR3 loop reads CASSYARGHEQFF. The CDR3 DNA reads as TGTGCCAGCAGTTATGCCAGGGGCCATGAGCAGTTCTTC.